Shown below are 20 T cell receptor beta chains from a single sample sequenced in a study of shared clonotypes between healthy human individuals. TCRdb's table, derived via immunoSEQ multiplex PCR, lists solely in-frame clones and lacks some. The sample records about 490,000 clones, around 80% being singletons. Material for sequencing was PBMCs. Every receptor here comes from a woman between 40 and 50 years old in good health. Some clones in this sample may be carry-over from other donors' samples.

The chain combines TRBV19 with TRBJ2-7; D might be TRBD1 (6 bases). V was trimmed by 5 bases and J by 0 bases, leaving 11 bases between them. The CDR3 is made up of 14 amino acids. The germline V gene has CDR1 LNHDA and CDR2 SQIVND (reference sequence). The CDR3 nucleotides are TGTGCCAGTAGTCCACAGGGTTTCTCCTACGAGCAGTACTTC. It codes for CASSPQGFSYEQYF.

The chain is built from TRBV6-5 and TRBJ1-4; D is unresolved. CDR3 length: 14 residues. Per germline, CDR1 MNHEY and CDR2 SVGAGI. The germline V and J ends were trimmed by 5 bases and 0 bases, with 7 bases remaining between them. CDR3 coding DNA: TGTGCCAGCAGTAACACCGCAACTAATGAAAAACTGTTTTTT. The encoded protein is CASSNTATNEKLFF.

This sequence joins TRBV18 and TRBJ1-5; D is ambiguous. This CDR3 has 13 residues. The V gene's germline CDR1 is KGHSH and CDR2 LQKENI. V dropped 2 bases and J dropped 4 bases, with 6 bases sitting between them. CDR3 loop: CASSPARNQPQHF. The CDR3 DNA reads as TGTGCCAGCTCACCAGCACGGAATCAGCCCCAGCATTTT.

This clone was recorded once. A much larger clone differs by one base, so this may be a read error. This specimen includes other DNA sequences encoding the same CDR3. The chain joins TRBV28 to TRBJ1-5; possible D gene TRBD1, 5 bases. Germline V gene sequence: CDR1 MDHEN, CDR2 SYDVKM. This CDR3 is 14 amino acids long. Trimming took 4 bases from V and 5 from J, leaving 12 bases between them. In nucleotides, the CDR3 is TGTGCCAGCAGTTCTCACAGGCCCGATCAGCCCCAGCATTTT. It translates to CASSSHRPDQPQHF.

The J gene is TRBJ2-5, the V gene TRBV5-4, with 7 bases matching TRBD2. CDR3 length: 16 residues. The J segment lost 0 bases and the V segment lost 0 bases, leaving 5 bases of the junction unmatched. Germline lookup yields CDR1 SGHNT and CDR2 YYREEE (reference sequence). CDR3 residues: CASSLGGGSHQETQYF. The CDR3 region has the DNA TGTGCCAGCAGCTTGGGTGGCGGGAGCCACCAAGAGACCCAGTACTTC.

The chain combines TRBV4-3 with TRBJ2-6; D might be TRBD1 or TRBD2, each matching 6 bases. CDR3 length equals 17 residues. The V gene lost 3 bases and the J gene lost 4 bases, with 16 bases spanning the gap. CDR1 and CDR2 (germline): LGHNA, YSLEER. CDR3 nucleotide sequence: TGCGCCAGCAGCCACGCCTGGGGGGCGAACGGGGCCAACGTCCTGACTTTC. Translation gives CASSHAWGANGANVLTF.

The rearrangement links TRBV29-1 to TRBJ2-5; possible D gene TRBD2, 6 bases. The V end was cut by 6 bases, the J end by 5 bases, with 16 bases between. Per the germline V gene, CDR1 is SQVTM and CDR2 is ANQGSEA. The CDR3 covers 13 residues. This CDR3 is CSVSVGGFETQYF. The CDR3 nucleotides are TGCAGCGTGAGCGTGGGAGGTTTTGAGACCCAGTACTTC.

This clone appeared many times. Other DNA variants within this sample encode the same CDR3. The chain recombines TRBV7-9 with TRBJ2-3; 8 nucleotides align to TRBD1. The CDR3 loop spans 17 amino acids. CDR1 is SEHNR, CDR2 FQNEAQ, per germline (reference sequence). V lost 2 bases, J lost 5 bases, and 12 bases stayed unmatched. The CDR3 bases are TGTGCCAGCAGCTTACTTCTAGGGCAGGGGGCCGGAGATACGCAGTATTTT. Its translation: CASSLLLGQGAGDTQYF. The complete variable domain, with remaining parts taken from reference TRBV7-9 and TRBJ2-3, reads DTGVSQNPRHKITKRGQNVTFRCDPISEHNRLYWYRQTLGQGPEFLTYFQNEAQLEKSRLLSDRFSAERPKGSFSTLEIQRTEQGDSAMYLCASSLLLGQGAGDTQYFGPGTRLTVL.

Here the CDR3 DNA reads TGTGCCAGCAGCTTACGAGGGGGCTACGAGCAGTACTTC. Translation gives CASSLRGGYEQYF. The chain combines TRBV7-2 with TRBJ2-7, with D perhaps TRBD1 (6 bases). V was shortened by 2 bases and J by 3 bases, with 8 bases between the two germline ends. The CDR3 is 13 residues long. Looked up from germline, CDR1 is SGHTA and CDR2 is FQGNSA.

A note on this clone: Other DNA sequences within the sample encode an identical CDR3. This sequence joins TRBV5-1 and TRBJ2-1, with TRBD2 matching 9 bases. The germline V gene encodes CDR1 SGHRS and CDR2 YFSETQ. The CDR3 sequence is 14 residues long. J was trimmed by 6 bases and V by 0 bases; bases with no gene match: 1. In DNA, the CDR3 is TGCGCCAGCAGCTTGGGACTAGCGGTCAATGAGCAGTTCTTC. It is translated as CASSLGLAVNEQFF.

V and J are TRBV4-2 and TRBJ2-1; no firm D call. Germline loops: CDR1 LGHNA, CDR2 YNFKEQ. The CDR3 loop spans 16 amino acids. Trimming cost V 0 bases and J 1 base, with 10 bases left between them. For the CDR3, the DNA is TGTGCCAGCAGCCAAGAGGGATCCGCATCCTACAATGAGCAGTTCTTC. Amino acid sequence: CASSQEGSASYNEQFF.

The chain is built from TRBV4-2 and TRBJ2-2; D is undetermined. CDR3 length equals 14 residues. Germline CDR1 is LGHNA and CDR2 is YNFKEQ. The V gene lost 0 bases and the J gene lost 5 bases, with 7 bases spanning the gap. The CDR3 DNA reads TGTGCCAGCAGCCAAGATTTCCGAACCGGGGAGCTGTTTTTT. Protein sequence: CASSQDFRTGELFF.

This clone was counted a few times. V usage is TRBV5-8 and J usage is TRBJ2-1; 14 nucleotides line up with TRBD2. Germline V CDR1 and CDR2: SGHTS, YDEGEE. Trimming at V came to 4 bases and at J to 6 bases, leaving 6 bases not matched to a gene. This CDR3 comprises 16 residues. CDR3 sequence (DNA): TGTGCCAGCAGCCTCCGACTAGCGGGAGGGTTCAATGAGCAGTTCTTC. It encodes CASSLRLAGGFNEQFF.

The CDR3 DNA sequence: TGTGCCAGCTCACAAACAGGGTCGGGGGAGCAGTACTTC. Its protein product is CASSQTGSGEQYF. This chain joins TRBV18 and TRBJ2-7; the D gene is possibly TRBD1 (6 bases). This CDR3 contains 13 residues. Germline V gives CDR1 KGHSH, CDR2 LQKENI. The ends were cut back, 4 bases at V and 7 bases at J, with 14 bases in the middle.

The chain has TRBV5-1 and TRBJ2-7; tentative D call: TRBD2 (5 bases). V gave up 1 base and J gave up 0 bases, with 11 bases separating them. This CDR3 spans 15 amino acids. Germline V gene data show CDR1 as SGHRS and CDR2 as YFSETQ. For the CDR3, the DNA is TGCGCCAGCAGCTTGTATGACGGACTCTCCTACGAGCAGTACTTC. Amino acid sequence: CASSLYDGLSYEQYF.

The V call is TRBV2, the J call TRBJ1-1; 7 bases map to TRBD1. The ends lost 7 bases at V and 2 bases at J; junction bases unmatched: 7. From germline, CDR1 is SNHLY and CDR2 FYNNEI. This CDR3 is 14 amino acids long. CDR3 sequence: CASTLDRTNTEAFF. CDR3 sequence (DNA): TGTGCCAGCACCCTGGACAGGACTAACACTGAAGCTTTCTTT. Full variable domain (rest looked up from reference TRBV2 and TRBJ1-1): EPEVTQTPSHQVTQMGQEVILRCVPISNHLYFYWYRQILGQKVEFLVSFYNNEISEKSEIFDDQFSVERPDGSNFTLKIRSTKLEDSAMYFCASTLDRTNTEAFFGQGTRLTVV.

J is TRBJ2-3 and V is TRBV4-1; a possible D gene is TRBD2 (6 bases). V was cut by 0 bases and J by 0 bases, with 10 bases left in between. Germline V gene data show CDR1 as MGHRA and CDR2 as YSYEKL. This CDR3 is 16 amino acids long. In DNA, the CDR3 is TGCGCCAGCAGCCAAGATGTGGGAGGAAGCACAGATACGCAGTATTTT. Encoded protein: CASSQDVGGSTDTQYF.

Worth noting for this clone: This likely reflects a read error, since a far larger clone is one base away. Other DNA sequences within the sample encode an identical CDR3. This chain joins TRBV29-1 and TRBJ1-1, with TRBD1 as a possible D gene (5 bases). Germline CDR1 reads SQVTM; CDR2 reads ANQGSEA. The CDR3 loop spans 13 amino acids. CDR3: CSVQPDTYTEAFF. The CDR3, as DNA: TGCAGCGTACAGCCGGACACCTACACTGAAGCCTTCTTT.

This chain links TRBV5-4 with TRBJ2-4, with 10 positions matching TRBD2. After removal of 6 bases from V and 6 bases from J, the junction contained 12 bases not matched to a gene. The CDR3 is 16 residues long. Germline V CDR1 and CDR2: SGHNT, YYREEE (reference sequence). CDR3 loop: CASTTAGGLGRNIQYF. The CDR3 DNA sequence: TGTGCCAGCACCACAGCGGGGGGGCTAGGTAGAAACATTCAGTACTTC.

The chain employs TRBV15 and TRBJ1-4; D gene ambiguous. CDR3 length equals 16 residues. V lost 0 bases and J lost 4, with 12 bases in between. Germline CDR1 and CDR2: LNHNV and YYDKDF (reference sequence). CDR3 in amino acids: CATSRDLGRNNEKLFF. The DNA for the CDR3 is TGTGCCACCAGCAGAGATCTCGGCAGGAATAATGAAAAACTGTTTTTT.